This T cell receptor (beta chain) is from a study of blood T cell repertoires in COVID-19. Study summary: Acute and convalescent COVID-19 specimens originated in the United States, Italy and Spain. PBMCs, B-cell-depleted T cells, or T cells were the source of the cDNA or gDNA that made up the material.

The V and J ends lost 9 bases and 10 bases, in that order; junction bases with no gene match: 9. Germline lookup yields CDR1 MNHEY and CDR2 SVGAGI. The CDR3 sequence is 14 residues long. In the source study's methods: Using reference gene primer amplification, nucleated cell counts were estimated. Sequenced by immunoSEQ multiplex PCR; TCRdb stores in-frame clones only, minus some. V and J calls and clone size come straight from that table; D and trimming were deduced from the DNA. The profile covers some 210,000 clones, with around 80% appearing a single time and 15% to 20% taken by the ten largest. Input material: peripheral blood. This TCR was recovered from a human donor in a cohort sampled during active COVID-19. The chain couples TRBV6-5 to TRBJ1-6, with 10 nucleotides matching TRBD1. The CDR3 region is CASSAGQGHSPLHF. CDR3 DNA sequence: TGTGCCAGTTCAGCGGGACAGGGGCACTCACCCCTCCACTTT.